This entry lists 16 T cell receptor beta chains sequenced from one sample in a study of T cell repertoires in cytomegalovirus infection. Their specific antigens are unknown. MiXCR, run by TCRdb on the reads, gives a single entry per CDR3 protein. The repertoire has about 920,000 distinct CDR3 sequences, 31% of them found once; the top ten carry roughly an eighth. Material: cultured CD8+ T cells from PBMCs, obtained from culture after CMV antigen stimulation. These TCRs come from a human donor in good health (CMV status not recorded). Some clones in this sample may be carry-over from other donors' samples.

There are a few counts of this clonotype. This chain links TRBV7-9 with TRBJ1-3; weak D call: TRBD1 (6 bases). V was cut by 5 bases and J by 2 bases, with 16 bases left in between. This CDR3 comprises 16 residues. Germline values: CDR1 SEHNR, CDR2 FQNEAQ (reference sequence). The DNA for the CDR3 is TGTGCCAGCAGCGGGAACAACAGGGTACCTGGAAACACCATATATTTT. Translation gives CASSGNNRVPGNTIYF. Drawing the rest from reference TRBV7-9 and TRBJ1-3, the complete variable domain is DTGVSQNPRHKITKRGQNVTFRCDPISEHNRLYWYRQTLGQGPEFLTYFQNEAQLEKSRLLSDRFSAERPKGSFSTLEIQRTEQGDSAMYLCASSGNNRVPGNTIYFGEGSWLTVV.

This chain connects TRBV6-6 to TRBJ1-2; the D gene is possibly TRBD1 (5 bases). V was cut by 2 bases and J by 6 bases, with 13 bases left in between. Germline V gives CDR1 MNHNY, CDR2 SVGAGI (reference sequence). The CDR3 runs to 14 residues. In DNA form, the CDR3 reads TGTGCCAGCAGTTACGGCAGGGTTGATGATGGCTACACCTTC. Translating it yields CASSYGRVDDGYTF.

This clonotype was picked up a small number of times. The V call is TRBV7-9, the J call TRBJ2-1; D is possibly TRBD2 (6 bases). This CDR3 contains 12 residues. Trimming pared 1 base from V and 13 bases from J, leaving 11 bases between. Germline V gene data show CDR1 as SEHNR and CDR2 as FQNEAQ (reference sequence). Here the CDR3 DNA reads TGTGCCAGCAGCTTAGGTGGGACTCCTCAGTTCTTC. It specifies CASSLGGTPQFF.

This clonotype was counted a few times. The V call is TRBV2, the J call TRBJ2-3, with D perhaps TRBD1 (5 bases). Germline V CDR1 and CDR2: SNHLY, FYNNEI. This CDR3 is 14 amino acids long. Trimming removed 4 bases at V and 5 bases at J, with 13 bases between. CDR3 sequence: CASSAPVGEDTQYF. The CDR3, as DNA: TGTGCCAGCAGTGCACCAGTAGGGGAAGATACGCAGTATTTT.

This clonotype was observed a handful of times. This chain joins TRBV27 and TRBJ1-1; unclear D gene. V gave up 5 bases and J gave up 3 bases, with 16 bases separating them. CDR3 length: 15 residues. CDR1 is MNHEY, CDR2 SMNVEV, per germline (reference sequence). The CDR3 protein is CASSRSSPLDTEAFF. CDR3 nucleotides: TGTGCCAGCAGTCGATCCTCCCCCCTGGACACTGAAGCTTTCTTT.

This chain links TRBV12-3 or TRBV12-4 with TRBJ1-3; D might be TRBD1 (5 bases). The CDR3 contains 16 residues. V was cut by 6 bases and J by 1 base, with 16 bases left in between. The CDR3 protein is CASSGDSLWSGNTIYF. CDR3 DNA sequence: TGTGCCAGCAGCGGGGACTCTCTGTGGTCTGGAAACACCATATATTTT.

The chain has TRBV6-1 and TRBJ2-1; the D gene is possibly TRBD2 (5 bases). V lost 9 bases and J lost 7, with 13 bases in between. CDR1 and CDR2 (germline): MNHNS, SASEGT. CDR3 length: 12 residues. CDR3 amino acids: CASGLFQNEQFF. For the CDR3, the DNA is TGTGCCAGTGGACTCTTCCAAAATGAGCAGTTCTTC.

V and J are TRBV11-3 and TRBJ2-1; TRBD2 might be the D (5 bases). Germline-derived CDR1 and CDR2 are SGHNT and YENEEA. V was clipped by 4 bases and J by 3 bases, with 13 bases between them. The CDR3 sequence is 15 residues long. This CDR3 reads CASSSRGGLYNEQFF. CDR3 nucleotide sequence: TGTGCCAGCAGCTCCCGAGGAGGACTCTACAATGAGCAGTTCTTC. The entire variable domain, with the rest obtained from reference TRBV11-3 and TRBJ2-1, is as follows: EAGVVQSPRYKIIEKKQPVAFWCNPISGHNTLYWYLQNLGQGPELLIRYENEEAVDDSQLPKDRFSAERLKGVDSTLKIQPAELGDSAVYLCASSSRGGLYNEQFFGPGTRLTVL.

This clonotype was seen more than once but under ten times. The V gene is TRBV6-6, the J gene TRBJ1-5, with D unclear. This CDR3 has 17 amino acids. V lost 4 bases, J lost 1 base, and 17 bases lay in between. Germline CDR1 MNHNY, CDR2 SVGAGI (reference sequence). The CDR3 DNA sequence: TGTGCCAGCAGTTTTCAACGACCAGGCTCCAGCAATCAGCCCCAGCATTTT. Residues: CASSFQRPGSSNQPQHF.

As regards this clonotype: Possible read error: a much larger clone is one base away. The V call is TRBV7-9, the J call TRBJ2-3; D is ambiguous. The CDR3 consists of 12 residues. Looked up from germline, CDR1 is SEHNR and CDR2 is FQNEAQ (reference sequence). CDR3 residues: CASSPYADTRYF. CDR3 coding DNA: TGTGCCAGCAGCCCTTATGCAGATACGCGGTATTTT.

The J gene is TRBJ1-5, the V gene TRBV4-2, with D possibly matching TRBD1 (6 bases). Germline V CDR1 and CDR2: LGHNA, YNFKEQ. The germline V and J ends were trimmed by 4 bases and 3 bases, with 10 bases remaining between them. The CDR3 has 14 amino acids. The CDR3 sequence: CASSRGGYNQPQHF. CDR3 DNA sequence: TGTGCCAGCAGCCGAGGGGGTTACAATCAGCCCCAGCATTTT.

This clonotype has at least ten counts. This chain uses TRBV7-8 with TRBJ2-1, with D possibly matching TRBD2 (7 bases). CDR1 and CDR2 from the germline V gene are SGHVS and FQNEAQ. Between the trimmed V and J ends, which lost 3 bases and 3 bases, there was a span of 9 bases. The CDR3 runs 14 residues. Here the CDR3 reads CASSFGGRYNEQFF. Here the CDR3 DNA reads TGTGCCAGCAGCTTCGGGGGGCGCTACAATGAGCAGTTCTTC.

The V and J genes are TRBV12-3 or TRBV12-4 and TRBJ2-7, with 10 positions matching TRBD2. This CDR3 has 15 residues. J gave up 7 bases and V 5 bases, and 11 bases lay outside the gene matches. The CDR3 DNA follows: TGTGCCAGCAGTGTCTGGACTAGCGGTCTGTGGGAGCAGTACTTC. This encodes CASSVWTSGLWEQYF.

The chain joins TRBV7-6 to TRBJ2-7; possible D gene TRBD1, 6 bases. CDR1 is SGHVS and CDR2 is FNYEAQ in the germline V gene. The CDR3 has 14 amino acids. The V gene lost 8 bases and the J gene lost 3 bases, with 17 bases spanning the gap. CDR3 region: CASGQGTSDYEQYV. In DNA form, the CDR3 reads TGTGCCAGCGGCCAGGGGACAAGCGACTACGAGCAGTACGTC.

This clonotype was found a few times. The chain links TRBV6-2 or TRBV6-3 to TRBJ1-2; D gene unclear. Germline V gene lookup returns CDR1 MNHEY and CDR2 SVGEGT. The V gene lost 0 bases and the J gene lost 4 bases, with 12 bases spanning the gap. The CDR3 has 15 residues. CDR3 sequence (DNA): TGTGCCAGCAGTTACTCGAGGGATTCCGGCTATGGCTACACCTTC. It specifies CASSYSRDSGYGYTF.

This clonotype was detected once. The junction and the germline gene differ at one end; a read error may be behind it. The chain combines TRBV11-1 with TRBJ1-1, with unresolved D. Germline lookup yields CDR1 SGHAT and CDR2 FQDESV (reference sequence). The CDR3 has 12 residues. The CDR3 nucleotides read TGTGCCAGCAGTTTAGAAGCCAATGAAGCTTTCTTT. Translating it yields CASSLEANEAFF.